This entry lists 18 T cell receptor beta chains sequenced from one sample in a study of cytomegalovirus exposure and HLA in healthy donors. PCR primers comprised 60 Vbeta and 13 Jbeta primers. The data were produced by immunoSEQ multiplex PCR, yet TCRdb's version contains in-frame clones alone and is incomplete. Of around 150,000 clones listed, 61% are singletons. The material sequenced was PBMCs. These receptor sequences come from a male donor in good health and CMV-seronegative.

This clone was detected only a few times. The V and J genes are TRBV5-1 and TRBJ2-7; D is unclear. Germline V gene lookup returns CDR1 SGHRS and CDR2 YFSETQ. The CDR3 has 13 amino acids. With 3 bases removed from V and 4 bases from J, the gap between germline ends came to 11 bases. Here the CDR3 reads CASSSSLTYEQYF. DNA for the CDR3: TGCGCCAGCAGCTCCTCATTGACTTACGAGCAGTACTTC.

This chain connects TRBV28 to TRBJ2-7, with D possibly matching TRBD2 (6 bases). Deletions cut 7 bases from V and 3 bases from J, with 22 bases between. Germline assignment: CDR1 MDHEN and CDR2 SYDVKM. The CDR3 runs to 16 residues. This CDR3 is CASTPSGLRENYEQYF. In nucleotides, the CDR3 is TGTGCCAGCACCCCTTCAGGGTTACGGGAGAACTACGAGCAGTACTTC.

The CDR3, as DNA: TGTGCCAGCAGCGCAAGGACGGGGAAGAATTCACCCCTCCACTTT. Translated, it gives CASSARTGKNSPLHF. The genes are TRBV7-2 and TRBJ1-6; D uncertain. Trimming cost V 5 bases and J 7 bases, with 15 bases left between them. The CDR3 length is 15 residues. CDR1 is SGHTA, CDR2 FQGNSA, per germline.

This clone was counted a few times. The chain has TRBV18 and TRBJ1-2; the D gene is possibly TRBD1 (5 bases). The V gene's germline CDR1 is KGHSH and CDR2 LQKENI. There are 14 residues in the CDR3. Trimming took 0 bases from V and 5 from J, leaving 10 bases between them. CDR3 sequence (DNA): TGTGCCAGCTCACCACCAAGTCCAGGGTATGGCTACACCTTC. The encoded protein is CASSPPSPGYGYTF. The full variable domain, its missing parts supplied by reference TRBV18 and TRBJ1-2, is NAGVMQNPRHLVRRRGQEARLRCSPMKGHSHVYWYRQLPEEGLKFMVYLQKENIIDESGMPKERFSAEFPKEGPSILRIQQVVRGDSAAYFCASSPPSPGYGYTFGSGTRLTVV.

This chain joins TRBV7-2 and TRBJ2-7; D possibly corresponds to TRBD2 (5 bases). There are 13 residues in the CDR3. The V gene's germline CDR1 is SGHTA and CDR2 FQGNSA. Between the trimmed V and J ends, which lost 3 bases and 3 bases, there was a span of 9 bases. In nucleotides, the CDR3 is TGTGCCAGCAGCTTTGGCGCGGGCTACGAGCAGTACTTC. Residues: CASSFGAGYEQYF.

V gene TRBV9 combines with J gene TRBJ2-5; the match to TRBD2 covers 8 bases. The V gene's germline CDR1 is SGDLS and CDR2 YYNGEE. V lost 4 bases and J lost 7; bases outside the gene matches: 3. The CDR3 has 12 residues. In DNA, the CDR3 is TGTGCCAGCAGCCGCGCGGGGGGGACCCAGTACTTC. Translated: CASSRAGGTQYF.

The chain recombines TRBV5-1 with TRBJ2-3, with TRBD1 as a possible D gene (8 bases). This CDR3 is 16 amino acids long. The V gene lost 3 bases and the J gene lost 5 bases, with 19 bases spanning the gap. Germline lookup yields CDR1 SGHRS and CDR2 YFSETQ. The DNA for the CDR3 is TGCGCCAGCAGCTCGGACAGGGAGGGTTCGGAAGATACGCAGTATTTT. This sequence encodes CASSSDREGSEDTQYF.

The chain uses TRBV5-1 and TRBJ1-6, with D perhaps TRBD1 (6 bases). The V end was cut by 4 bases, the J end by 10 bases, with 15 bases between. The germline V gene has CDR1 SGHRS and CDR2 YFSETQ. The CDR3 consists of 14 residues. The CDR3 DNA is TGCGCCAGCAGCCCGACGGGGGGGCCCTCACCCCTCCACTTT. Protein sequence: CASSPTGGPSPLHF.

The chain uses TRBV29-1 and TRBJ2-1, with D possibly TRBD2 on 5 matching bases. The V end lost 3 bases, the J end lost 8 bases, and 11 bases lay between the germline ends. This CDR3 is 12 amino acids long. In germline, CDR1 is SQVTM, CDR2 ANQGSEA. CDR3 sequence reads: CSVEPGIDEQFF. In DNA, the CDR3 is TGCAGCGTTGAGCCGGGGATCGATGAGCAGTTCTTC.

The chain employs TRBV19 and TRBJ2-4, with D possibly TRBD2 on 5 matching bases. The germline V gene has CDR1 LNHDA and CDR2 SQIVND (reference sequence). Trimming took off 3 bases at V and 3 bases at J, with 15 bases between the two ends. This CDR3 has 16 amino acids. The CDR3 is CASSIRSGTGKNIQYF. CDR3 sequence (DNA): TGTGCCAGTAGTATTCGTTCGGGAACTGGCAAAAACATTCAGTACTTC.

This sequence joins TRBV4-1 and TRBJ1-3; 7 positions agree with TRBD1. The CDR3 runs to 17 residues. Germline assignment: CDR1 MGHRA and CDR2 YSYEKL. V dropped 2 bases and J dropped 4; count of bases not matched to a gene: 11. The CDR3 protein is CASSQPYGRGEGNTIYF. In nucleotides, the CDR3 is TGCGCCAGCAGCCAACCCTACGGCAGGGGGGAAGGAAACACCATATATTTT.

The rearrangement uses TRBV30 and TRBJ1-5; D unclear. V lost 7 bases and J 2 bases, leaving 9 bases between the germline ends. The CDR3 is 12 residues long. Per the germline V gene, CDR1 is GTSNPN and CDR2 is SVGIG (reference sequence). The CDR3 is CASGSGNQPQHF. In nucleotides, the CDR3 is TGTGCCTCAGGATCAGGCAATCAGCCCCAGCATTTT.

The chain carries TRBV4-3 and TRBJ2-3; TRBD2 matches 9 bases. CDR1 and CDR2 (germline): LGHNA, YSLEER. J lost 5 bases, V lost 4 bases, and 7 bases had no gene match. The CDR3 has 15 amino acids. CDR3 nucleotides: TGCGCCAGCAGCCCGCTAGCGGGGTCGGTAGATACGCAGTATTTT. This translates into CASSPLAGSVDTQYF.

The J gene is TRBJ2-1, the V gene TRBV10-3, with unresolved D. Germline CDR1 reads ENHRY; CDR2 reads SYGVKD. V gave up 4 bases and J gave up 0 bases, with 7 bases separating them. This CDR3 contains 14 residues. The CDR3 nucleotides read TGTGCCATCAGTGGGCGCGGCTCCTACAATGAGCAGTTCTTC. Amino acids: CAISGRGSYNEQFF.

This sequence joins TRBV7-2 and TRBJ2-7; TRBD1 aligns across 8 bases. The junction had 3 bases not matched to a gene; V was cut back by 4 bases and J by 4 bases. The CDR3 extends over 13 amino acids. Germline V lookup: CDR1 SGHTA, CDR2 FQGNSA. The CDR3 here is CASSSDRGYEQYF. Written as DNA, the CDR3 is TGTGCCAGCAGCTCTGACAGGGGATACGAGCAGTACTTC.

V gene TRBV6-5 combines with J gene TRBJ2-3, with D maybe TRBD1 (6 bases). This CDR3 is built from 16 residues. Germline CDR1 MNHEY, CDR2 SVGAGI. V lost 0 bases to trimming and J lost 2 bases, with 12 bases between them. CDR3 sequence (DNA): TGTGCCAGCAGTTACTCGCTGTGGGGGCCCACAGATACGCAGTATTTT. It translates to CASSYSLWGPTDTQYF.

V and J are TRBV30 and TRBJ2-7; D remains ambiguous. Germline V gene data show CDR1 as GTSNPN and CDR2 as SVGIG (reference sequence). V lost 3 bases, J lost 4 bases, and 10 bases lay in between. The CDR3 spans 12 residues. The CDR3 loop reads CAWRPGMYEQYF. CDR3 DNA: TGTGCCTGGAGGCCCGGTATGTACGAGCAGTACTTC.

The chain is built from TRBV27 and TRBJ2-7, with 11 bases matching TRBD1. J lost 5 bases, V lost 3 bases, and 6 bases had no gene match. The CDR3 runs 15 residues. Germline V gene lookup returns CDR1 MNHEY and CDR2 SMNVEV (reference sequence). CDR3 protein: CASSLGQGDIDEQYF. The CDR3 bases are TGTGCCAGCAGTTTGGGACAGGGGGATATCGACGAGCAGTACTTC.